Below are 22 T cell receptor beta chains sequenced from a single sample in a study of blood T cell repertoires in COVID-19. Assay: immunoSEQ multiplex PCR; the TCRdb copy retains only in-frame clones and omits some. The table lists 210,000 or so clones, around 84% of them singletons. The sequenced material came from peripheral blood. The receptors shown here come from a human donor in a cohort sampled during active COVID-19.

This clone was seen more than once but under ten times. Other nucleotide sequences from this sample produce the same CDR3. The gene calls are TRBV19 and TRBJ1-5; D is undetermined. Germline assignment: CDR1 LNHDA and CDR2 SQIVND (reference sequence). V was trimmed by 1 base and J by 10 bases, leaving 8 bases between them. The CDR3 sequence is 12 residues long. Here the CDR3 DNA reads TGTGCCAGTAGTATAGGACCGGGTCCCCAGCATTTT. Encoded protein: CASSIGPGPQHF.

V gene TRBV28 combines with J gene TRBJ2-2; TRBD2 matches at 11 bases. Germline CDR1 reads MDHEN; CDR2 reads SYDVKM. V lost 7 bases and J lost 3; bases outside the gene matches: 4. This CDR3 comprises 15 residues. The CDR3 spells CASTLAGGDTGELFF. As DNA, the CDR3 is TGTGCCAGCACCCTAGCGGGAGGCGACACCGGGGAGCTGTTTTTT.

Concerning this clone itself: The sample has other DNA sequences that encode this CDR3 too. This chain joins TRBV27 and TRBJ1-2; TRBD1 matches 8 bases. This CDR3 has 13 residues. CDR1 is MNHEY and CDR2 is SMNVEV in the germline V gene (reference sequence). V was clipped by 3 bases and J by 8 bases; unmatched bases: 5. In DNA, the CDR3 is TGTGCCAGCAGTTTCCAGGGGGCGAGGGGCTACACCTTC. Translation: CASSFQGARGYTF.

The V gene is TRBV10-3, the J gene TRBJ2-5, with D possibly TRBD2 on 5 matching bases. The CDR3 runs 12 residues. Germline-derived CDR1 and CDR2 are ENHRY and SYGVKD. Trimming pared 10 bases from V and 5 bases from J, leaving 14 bases between. CDR3 DNA sequence: TGTGCCACCGCGTCGCTAGCTGAGACCCAGTACTTC. This encodes CATASLAETQYF.

This clone appeared a single time. The CDR3 here is CASREGGDGSPLHF. The CDR3 nucleotides read TGCGCCAGCCGGGAAGGAGGGGATGGGTCACCCCTCCACTTT. This chain uses TRBV10-2 with TRBJ1-6; D possibly corresponds to TRBD1 (5 bases). This CDR3 comprises 14 residues. Trimming took 8 bases from V and 10 from J, leaving 18 bases between them. Looked up from germline, CDR1 is WSHSY and CDR2 is SAAADI.

The genes are TRBV7-2 and TRBJ1-2; D gene unclear. Looked up from germline, CDR1 is SGHTA and CDR2 is FQGNSA. The CDR3 sequence is 15 residues long. Trimming cost V 10 bases and J 3 bases, with 21 bases left between them. In DNA form, the CDR3 reads TGTGCCACCGCCCGGGCGGGGTCGACGTACTATGGCTACACCTTC. Its translation: CATARAGSTYYGYTF.

This clone turned up a few times. The chain is built from TRBV7-9 and TRBJ2-5, with 8 bases identical to TRBD2. This CDR3 is 13 amino acids long. In germline, CDR1 is SEHNR, CDR2 FQNEAQ (reference sequence). The V gene end was trimmed by 8 bases and the J gene end by 1 base; junction bases not matched to a gene: 3. CDR3 bases: TGTGCCAGCCGGCGGGGGGCCCAAGAGACCCAGTACTTC. Translating it yields CASRRGAQETQYF.

This clone has a handful of counts. The chain uses TRBV5-1 and TRBJ2-1; a possible D gene is TRBD2 (5 bases). CDR1 SGHRS and CDR2 YFSETQ come from the germline V gene. The CDR3 runs to 12 residues. The V gene lost 3 bases and the J gene lost 9 bases, with 10 bases spanning the gap. The CDR3 sequence is CASSSRAGEQFF. CDR3 nucleotides: TGCGCCAGCAGCTCGCGGGCCGGTGAGCAGTTCTTC.

The DNA for the CDR3 is TGTGCCAGCAGCGCACAACTAGCGGGGAACACCGGGGAGCTGTTTTTT. Amino acids: CASSAQLAGNTGELFF. This sequence joins TRBV7-2 and TRBJ2-2, with 9 bases fitting TRBD2. CDR1 is SGHTA and CDR2 is FQGNSA in the germline V gene. V dropped 5 bases and J dropped 1; count of bases not matched to a gene: 5. There are 16 residues in the CDR3.

V gene TRBV16 combines with J gene TRBJ1-1; D is unresolved. Between the trimmed V and J ends, which lost 2 bases and 1 base, there was a span of 11 bases. The CDR3 spans 15 residues. CDR1 is KGHSY, CDR2 FQNENV, per germline. CDR3 nucleotide sequence: TGTGCCAGCAGCCAAGGTTCGGGAGCGAACACTGAAGCTTTCTTT. It specifies CASSQGSGANTEAFF.

The rearrangement joins TRBV6-5 to TRBJ1-3; D gene unclear. The CDR3 has 14 residues. The V gene's germline CDR1 is MNHEY and CDR2 SVGAGI. V lost 6 bases, J lost 2 bases, and 11 bases lay in between. The CDR3 DNA is TGTGCCAGCAGATTAGAGTTGACTGGAAACACCATATATTTT. As protein: CASRLELTGNTIYF.

The chain links TRBV3-1 (or the pseudogene TRBV3-2) to TRBJ2-1, with D unclear. CDR1 and CDR2 (germline): LGHDT, YNNKEL (reference sequence). The V and J ends lost 3 bases and 6 bases respectively, with 9 bases between them. The CDR3 extends over 13 amino acids. CDR3 loop: CASSQLGRNEQFF. CDR3 in DNA: TGTGCCAGCAGCCAGCTTGGGCGCAATGAGCAGTTCTTC.

This clone occurred many times. CDR3 coding DNA: TGTGCCAGCCACAAGGGTCCGGGACAGGGAATCACTGAAGCTTTCTTT. It encodes CASHKGPGQGITEAFF. The V call is TRBV7-9, the J call TRBJ1-1; 9 bases match TRBD1. The CDR3 has 16 amino acids. J lost 4 bases, V lost 8 bases, and 14 bases had no gene match. Germline values: CDR1 SEHNR, CDR2 FQNEAQ (reference sequence).

The chain uses TRBV6-6 and TRBJ1-5; 7 bases are shared with TRBD1. CDR1 MNHNY and CDR2 SVGAGI come from the germline V gene (reference sequence). CDR3 size: 16 residues. The trim removed 6 bases at V and 1 base at J, leaving 9 bases unmatched. The CDR3 DNA reads TGTGCCAGCAGGCGGACAGGCGATACAAGCAATCAGCCCCAGCATTTT. Translating gives CASRRTGDTSNQPQHF.

The V call is TRBV5-4, the J call TRBJ1-2; 8 bases line up with TRBD1. J was trimmed by 6 bases and V by 0 bases; bases with no gene match: 4. The length of the CDR3 is 14 residues. From germline, CDR1 is SGHNT and CDR2 YYREEE (reference sequence). The chain's CDR3 is CASSLDRGSDGYTF. CDR3 nucleotides: TGTGCCAGCAGCTTGGACAGGGGGAGCGATGGCTACACCTTC.

The genes are TRBV2 and TRBJ2-2; D is unresolved. V lost 6 bases and J lost 4, with 15 bases in between. Germline assignment: CDR1 SNHLY and CDR2 FYNNEI. The CDR3 covers 15 residues. CDR3 region: CASSQVFEFTGELFF. The CDR3 DNA sequence: TGTGCCAGCAGCCAGGTGTTTGAGTTCACCGGGGAGCTGTTTTTT.

This chain links TRBV5-1 with TRBJ1-6, with 7 bases matching TRBD1. The ends lost 2 bases at V and 7 bases at J; junction bases unmatched: 3. The CDR3 extends over 14 amino acids. CDR1 SGHRS and CDR2 YFSETQ come from the germline V gene. As DNA, the CDR3 is TGCGCCAGCAGCTTCCGGGACAGCAATTCACCCCTCCACTTT. Protein: CASSFRDSNSPLHF.

The chain carries TRBV19 and TRBJ1-5, with a possible D match to TRBD1 (5 bases). V lost 4 bases to trimming and J lost 7 bases, with 14 bases between them. The CDR3 extends over 14 amino acids. Germline values: CDR1 LNHDA, CDR2 SQIVND (reference sequence). CDR3 protein: CASSKGPTRQPQHF. In DNA, the CDR3 is TGTGCCAGTAGTAAGGGGCCCACTCGGCAGCCCCAGCATTTT.

V gene TRBV7-6 combines with J gene TRBJ2-1, with a possible D match to TRBD1 (5 bases). Trimming removed 0 bases at V and 4 bases at J, with 7 bases between. The germline V gene encodes CDR1 SGHVS and CDR2 FNYEAQ. The CDR3 is 14 residues long. CDR3 nucleotide sequence: TGTGCCAGCAGCTTAGCGGCAGGGTACAATGAGCAGTTCTTC. Amino acids: CASSLAAGYNEQFF.

V is TRBV5-1 and J is TRBJ2-6, with TRBD2 identical over 11 bases. Germline V lookup: CDR1 SGHRS, CDR2 YFSETQ. V was clipped by 4 bases and J by 2 bases; unmatched bases: 5. The CDR3 is made up of 17 amino acids. DNA for the CDR3: TGCGCCAGCAGCATTAGCGGGGGGGCGGCTGGGGCCAACGTCCTGACTTTC. Residues: CASSISGGAAGANVLTF.

The chain is built from TRBV19 and TRBJ1-5; 7 bases align to TRBD1. V lost 6 bases and J lost 5; bases outside the gene matches: 7. The CDR3 length is 14 residues. The germline CDR1 and CDR2 sequences are LNHDA and SQIVND (reference sequence). In nucleotides, the CDR3 is TGTGCCAGTAGCAGGGACAGATTAGATCAGCCCCAGCATTTT. It encodes CASSRDRLDQPQHF.

V and J are TRBV28 and TRBJ1-3; the match to TRBD1 covers 7 bases. Per germline, CDR1 MDHEN and CDR2 SYDVKM. V shed 5 bases and J 4 bases; nucleotides not matched to a gene: 5. The CDR3 length is 14 residues. The CDR3 reads CASSPGQRGNTIYF. In DNA form, the CDR3 reads TGTGCCAGCAGTCCGGGACAGAGAGGAAACACCATATATTTT.